This is a list of T cell receptor beta chains from one sample in a study of T cells after somatic rescue of genetic block. Generated by immunoSEQ multiplex PCR, the TCRdb table keeps only in-frame clones and is missing some. The data contain around 57,000 clones, approximately 96% of them seen just once; the ten biggest clones take up roughly 0.077%. Sequenced: peripheral blood mononuclear cells (PBMCs). The receptors here all came from a child in the first two years of life. Each CDR3 is given with its conserved first and last residue. Each record gives: V gene, CDR3 length, D gene, J gene, clone size, CDR3 DNA, CDR3 protein. A D gene is named only where the DNA matches it firmly. Clone size appears in some rows only: once, few, many, or a class for an expanded clone.

>TRBV7-6|16|TRBD1|TRBJ2-5|NA
TGTGCCAGCAGCTTAGCAACGGGCAGGGGGCGTGAGACCCAGTACTTC
CASSLATGRGRETQYF
>TRBV6-1|13|TRBD1|TRBJ1-2|NA
TGTGCCAGCAGCCCCGGGACAGGGGATGGCTACACCTTC
CASSPGTGDGYTF
>TRBV21-1|15|NA|TRBJ2-5|NA
TGTGCCAGCAGCAAAGCGCTCAATGCCCAAGAGACCCAGTACTTC
CASSKALNAQETQYF
>TRBV6-1|13|TRBD2|TRBJ2-7|NA
TGTGCCAGCAGTGGGACTAGCTTCTACGAGCAGTACTTC
CASSGTSFYEQYF
>TRBV4-2|15|TRBD1|TRBJ1-4|NA
TGTGCCAGCAGCCAAGGGGGCACAGGGGGAGAAAAACTGTTTTTT
CASSQGGTGGEKLFF
>TRBV6-5|13|NA|TRBJ2-5|NA
TGTGCCAGCAGTTACTCGAACAGGGAGACCCAGTACTTC
CASSYSNRETQYF
>TRBV30|13|NA|TRBJ2-5|once
TGTGCCTGGAGTGTACAAGGACCGAGGGCCCAGTACTTC
CAWSVQGPRAQYF
>TRBV5-1|12|NA|TRBJ2-1|NA
TGCGCCAGCAGCCGTATTAGTGATGAGCAGTTCTTC
CASSRISDEQFF
>TRBV5-4|13|NA|TRBJ1-2|NA
TGTGCCAGCAGCTTGGACAGGGACTATGGCTACACCTTC
CASSLDRDYGYTF
>TRBV21-1|19|NA|TRBJ1-1|NA
TGTGCCAGCAGCAAAGTCCCTAATGGGACAGGGGTTATGAACACTGAAGCTTTCTTT
CASSKVPNGTGVMNTEAFF
>TRBV25-1|14|TRBD1|TRBJ1-1|NA
TGTGCCAGCAGTGCTACAGGGGGCGCGACTGAAGCTTTCTTT
CASSATGGATEAFF
>TRBV6-5|14|NA|TRBJ1-3|NA
TGTGCCAGCAGTACGGGGACCTCTGGAAACACCATATATTTT
CASSTGTSGNTIYF
>TRBV5-1|15|TRBD1|TRBJ2-7|NA
TGCGCCAGCAGCCCTCTTCCGGGACAGGGGTACGAGCAGTACTTC
CASSPLPGQGYEQYF
>TRBV5-4|13|TRBD1|TRBJ2-7|NA
TGTGCCAGCAGCTGGACAGGGGGCTACGAGCAGTACTTC
CASSWTGGYEQYF
>TRBV25-1|16|TRBD1|TRBJ2-1|NA
TGTGCCAGCAGTGAAATAGGACAGGGGGCGCGAGTTGAGCAGTTCTTC
CASSEIGQGARVEQFF
>TRBV11-2|15|TRBD2|TRBJ2-1|NA
TGTGCCAGCAGCTCGCGACTAGCGGGAGTCAATGAGCAGTTCTTC
CASSSRLAGVNEQFF
>TRBV5-1|12|NA|TRBJ2-7|NA
TGCGCCAGCAGTTCCCACGGATACGAGCAGTACTTC
CASSSHGYEQYF
>TRBV6-1|14|NA|TRBJ1-4|NA
TGTGCCAGCAGTGAAGGGTGGGGGAATGAAAAACTGTTTTTT
CASSEGWGNEKLFF
>TRBV28|12|NA|TRBJ1-5|once
TGTGCCAGCAGTTTATCTCTTGGAACCCAGCATTTT
CASSLSLGTQHF
>TRBV5-8|15|NA|TRBJ2-5|NA
TGTGCCAGCACCCCAAGCAGCCTATCATCAGAGACCCAGTACTTC
CASTPSSLSSETQYF
>TRBV10-2|12|TRBD1|TRBJ2-3|NA
TGCGCCAGCAGTGAAGGGGGCGATACGCAGTATTTT
CASSEGGDTQYF
>TRBV6-5|15|TRBD2|TRBJ2-7|NA
TGTGCCAGCAGTTACGGTGCGGGAGAAGTCTACGAGCAGTACTTC
CASSYGAGEVYEQYF
>TRBV5-4|12|NA|TRBJ2-1|NA
TGTGCCAGCAGCTTCGGACCTAATGAGCAGTTCTTC
CASSFGPNEQFF
>TRBV10-3|14|NA|TRBJ1-5|NA
TGTGCCATCAGTGATCTAAATAGCAATCAGCCCCAGCATTTT
CAISDLNSNQPQHF
>TRBV11-2|15|NA|TRBJ1-3|NA
TGTGCCAGCAGTTGGACATCCCGCTCTGGAAACACCATATATTTT
CASSWTSRSGNTIYF
>TRBV4-1|18|TRBD2|TRBJ2-3|NA
TGCGCCAGCAGCCAAGGACTAGCGGGAGTGTATGGCACAGATACGCAGTATTTT
CASSQGLAGVYGTDTQYF
>TRBV29-1|16|TRBD2|TRBJ2-1|NA
TGCAGCGTTAACGGACTAGCGGACAGCTCCTACAATGAGCAGTTCTTC
CSVNGLADSSYNEQFF